This entry lists 21 T cell receptor beta chains sequenced from one sample in a study of T cell changes during pregnancy in multiple sclerosis. The assay was immunoSEQ multiplex PCR, and TCRdb's table has in-frame clones only and misses some. The sample shows some 100,000 clones, 75% to 95% of them seen only once. The source material was peripheral blood, sampled in the second trimester of pregnancy. The receptor set was obtained from a female donor with multiple sclerosis, enrolled in a pregnancy study.

This clone has ten or more counts. V usage is TRBV5-4 and J usage is TRBJ2-7, with D possibly matching TRBD2 (7 bases). The CDR3 has 15 residues. Germline CDR1 is SGHNT and CDR2 is YYREEE (reference sequence). Trimming removed 4 bases from V and 6 bases from J, with 20 bases in between. CDR3 in DNA: TGTGCCAGCAGCCTCTTGGAGGGGGGAGGGATCGAGCAGTACTTC. Its translation: CASSLLEGGGIEQYF.

CDR3 nucleotides: TGTGCCAGCAGTGCGACCAGGGGGTTCGAGTTGAGGAACACTGAAGCTTTCTTT. Protein product: CASSATRGFELRNTEAFF. The chain employs TRBV27 and TRBJ1-1; 7 bases match TRBD1. J lost 1 base, V lost 5 bases, and 16 bases had no gene match. The CDR3 is 18 amino acids. Germline V CDR1 and CDR2: MNHEY, SMNVEV (reference sequence).

The V call is TRBV6-5, the J call TRBJ1-1; 11 positions match TRBD1. Germline V gives CDR1 MNHEY, CDR2 SVGAGI. The CDR3 is made up of 15 amino acids. The V gene end was trimmed by 0 bases and the J gene end by 8 bases; junction bases not matched to a gene: 5. The DNA for the CDR3 is TGTGCCAGCAGTTACTCTCCCGGGACAGGGGGAGAAGCTTTCTTT. As protein: CASSYSPGTGGEAFF.

The chain carries TRBV10-3 and TRBJ2-7; 14 positions agree with TRBD2. This CDR3 contains 15 residues. CDR1 and CDR2 from the germline V gene are ENHRY and SYGVKD. V shed 2 bases and J 4 bases; nucleotides not matched to a gene: 1. In DNA, the CDR3 is TGTGCCATCAGTGAGGGACTAGCGGGAGGATACGAGCAGTACTTC. The encoded protein is CAISEGLAGGYEQYF.

The CDR3 here is CATSSGQGGEKLFF. In DNA, the CDR3 is TGTGCCACCAGCAGCGGACAGGGAGGCGAAAAACTGTTTTTT. V gene TRBV15 combines with J gene TRBJ1-4; 8 bases are a match to TRBD1. The junction had 5 bases not matched to a gene; V was cut back by 3 bases and J by 8 bases. There are 14 residues in the CDR3. Germline-derived CDR1 and CDR2 are LNHNV and YYDKDF (reference sequence).

The rearrangement links TRBV2 to TRBJ2-7; D is possibly TRBD1 (6 bases). Per the germline V gene, CDR1 is SNHLY and CDR2 is FYNNEI. The V end was cut by 7 bases, the J end by 1 base, with 23 bases between. The CDR3 sequence is 17 residues long. CDR3 amino acids: CASIRGRSGLRSYEQYF. The CDR3 DNA follows: TGTGCCAGCATCAGGGGTCGATCAGGATTGAGGTCCTACGAGCAGTACTTC.

The genes are TRBV5-1 and TRBJ1-5; TRBD1 matches 7 bases. Germline-derived CDR1 and CDR2 are SGHRS and YFSETQ. The CDR3 has 15 residues. Trimming removed 1 base from V and 4 bases from J; junction bases left unmatched: 5. The CDR3 region has the DNA TGCGCCAGCAGCTTGATGACAGGGAAAAATCAGCCCCAGCATTTT. Translating it yields CASSLMTGKNQPQHF.

The rearrangement uses TRBV5-1 and TRBJ2-1; 9 positions match TRBD2. V was pared by 3 bases and J by 8 bases, with 15 bases of the junction left unmatched. Germline V gene data show CDR1 as SGHRS and CDR2 as YFSETQ. This CDR3 region has 17 residues. The CDR3 DNA is TGCGCCAGCAGCTCGTGGCCCCTAGCGGGGACCTTACATGAGCAGTTCTTC. Amino acids: CASSSWPLAGTLHEQFF.

This clone was recorded only once. The chain has TRBV19 and TRBJ2-7; 15 bases map to TRBD2. In germline, CDR1 is LNHDA, CDR2 SQIVND (reference sequence). V trimming: 1 base; J trimming: 5 bases; junction bases outside the gene matches: 3. The CDR3 runs to 16 residues. CDR3 DNA: TGTGCCAGTAGTATAGGAAGGACTAGCGGGAGGGACGAGCAGTACTTC. Amino acid sequence: CASSIGRTSGRDEQYF.

The J gene is TRBJ1-2, the V gene TRBV5-1; 7 bases are shared with TRBD1. The ends lost 4 bases at V and 4 bases at J; junction bases unmatched: 7. Germline lookup yields CDR1 SGHRS and CDR2 YFSETQ. The CDR3 is 14 residues long. CDR3 amino acids: CASSLAGTAYGYTF. In nucleotides, the CDR3 is TGCGCCAGCAGCCTTGCCGGGACAGCCTATGGCTACACCTTC. Combining the CDR3 with reference TRBV5-1 and TRBJ1-2 gives the whole variable domain KAGVTQTPRYLIKTRGQQVTLSCSPISGHRSVSWYQQTPGQGLQFLFEYFSETQRNKGNFPGRFSGRQFSNSRSEMNVSTLELGDSALYLCASSLAGTAYGYTFGSGTRLTVV.

V and J are TRBV9 and TRBJ2-3; D possibly corresponds to TRBD1 (7 bases). The CDR3 length is 16 residues. CDR1 SGDLS and CDR2 YYNGEE come from the germline V gene. Trimming cost V 0 bases and J 2 bases, with 13 bases left between them. The CDR3 nucleotides are TGTGCCAGCAGCGTAGGGGCAGGGGGGTTCACAGATACGCAGTATTTT. It encodes CASSVGAGGFTDTQYF.

The DNA for the CDR3 is TGTGCCAGCAGTTTCAAAAATCAGGGGAGGAACACTGAAGCTTTCTTT. Its protein is CASSFKNQGRNTEAFF. The chain uses TRBV27 and TRBJ1-1; D perhaps matches TRBD1 (6 bases). Germline CDR1 MNHEY, CDR2 SMNVEV (reference sequence). This CDR3 has 16 amino acids. V gave up 3 bases and J gave up 1 base, with 15 bases separating them.

This chain connects TRBV7-3 to TRBJ2-6; no reliable D call. Per germline, CDR1 SGHTA and CDR2 FQGTGA. The CDR3 runs 14 residues. Trimming took 7 bases from V and 2 from J, leaving 9 bases between them. The CDR3 DNA reads TGTGCCAGCACCCCTGCGGCTGGGGCCAACGTCCTGACTTTC. This gives the protein CASTPAAGANVLTF.

This chain joins TRBV10-3 and TRBJ2-3; D remains ambiguous. The germline V gene has CDR1 ENHRY and CDR2 SYGVKD. V lost 0 bases and J 2 bases, leaving 18 bases between the germline ends. This CDR3 has 18 residues. CDR3 DNA sequence: TGTGCCATCAGTGAGTCGAGTCCGCTAGAGGCTAACACAGATACGCAGTATTTT. Translation: CAISESSPLEANTDTQYF.

This clone has a single count. The chain couples TRBV15 to TRBJ1-2, with 12 positions matching TRBD1. The V and J ends lost 2 bases and 5 bases, in that order; junction bases with no gene match: 12. CDR3 size: 18 residues. CDR1 is LNHNV, CDR2 YYDKDF, per germline (reference sequence). The CDR3 reads CATSRRPGQGALIYGYTF. CDR3 coding DNA: TGTGCCACCAGCAGACGGCCGGGACAGGGGGCCTTAATTTATGGCTACACCTTC.

The J gene is TRBJ2-5, the V gene TRBV20-1; TRBD2 might be the D (6 bases). V lost 8 bases and J lost 5, with 12 bases in between. Germline CDR1 and CDR2: DFQATT and SNEGSKA (reference sequence). The CDR3 covers 11 residues. CDR3 DNA sequence: TGCAGTCACCGCCGGGGGGAGACCCAGTACTTC. It encodes CSHRRGETQYF.

The genes are TRBV6-5 and TRBJ2-2; D gene uncertain. V lost 0 bases, J lost 6 bases, and 5 bases lay in between. Germline V gene sequence: CDR1 MNHEY, CDR2 SVGAGI. The CDR3 is made up of 13 amino acids. The CDR3 DNA reads TGTGCCAGCAGTTACTCCTTTCCCGGGGAGCTGTTTTTT. It translates to CASSYSFPGELFF.

This clone appeared a single time. This sequence joins TRBV5-1 and TRBJ2-7; no clear D. This CDR3 spans 16 amino acids. Per germline, CDR1 SGHRS and CDR2 YFSETQ. The germline V and J ends were trimmed by 3 bases and 1 base, with 17 bases remaining between them. The CDR3 region has the DNA TGCGCCAGCAGCTATTCAAATGAAACACCTTCCTACGAGCAGTACTTC. This translates into CASSYSNETPSYEQYF.

This sequence joins TRBV19 and TRBJ1-4, with 9 nucleotides matching TRBD1. This CDR3 has 18 amino acids. Germline values: CDR1 LNHDA, CDR2 SQIVND (reference sequence). Trimming cost V 9 bases and J 7 bases; bases outside gene matches: 21. The CDR3 spells CASRNTGTGPSASEKLFF. The DNA for the CDR3 is TGTGCCAGCCGAAACACCGGGACAGGGCCCTCTGCGAGTGAAAAACTGTTTTTT.

This clone has just one count. The J gene is TRBJ1-5, the V gene TRBV6-1; weak D call: TRBD1 (5 bases). V was cut by 6 bases and J by 3 bases, with 9 bases left in between. CDR3 length: 13 residues. In germline, CDR1 is MNHNS, CDR2 SASEGT. The CDR3 here is CASRGGANQPQHF. The CDR3 coding sequence is TGTGCCAGCAGGGGAGGGGCCAATCAGCCCCAGCATTTT.

The chain joins TRBV13 to TRBJ2-5; D is perhaps TRBD2 (5 bases). Germline V gives CDR1 PRHDT, CDR2 FYEKMQ (reference sequence). Deletions cut 2 bases from V and 5 bases from J, with 12 bases between. The CDR3 spans 14 residues. The CDR3 DNA is TGTGCCAGCAGCTTAAACGAGGGAAGGGAGACCCAGTACTTC. Translation: CASSLNEGRETQYF.